This T cell receptor (beta chain) stems from a study of T cell responses to AZD1222 COVID-19 vaccine. A word on this clone: Its antigen remains unknown.

Study findings and constraints: There were mostly white British donors and more females than males, and clonal diversity was possibly underestimated. A reported finding is that nearly half of spike-specific TCRs target unmutated variant regions.

Here immunoSEQ multiplex PCR was the method, and the copy in TCRdb shows in-frame clones only, minus some. In the table there are 130,000 to 150,000 clones, over 80% of which are singletons. There are 16 residues in the CDR3. With 0 bases removed from V and 4 bases from J, the gap between germline ends came to 16 bases. The germline V gene encodes CDR1 LGHNA and CDR2 YSLEER. The sequence was collected from an adult who received the AZD1222 COVID-19 vaccine. The V and J genes are TRBV4-3 and TRBJ2-7; tentative D call: TRBD2 (6 bases). Sequencing was performed on peripheral blood, taken 28 days after the second AZD1222 dose. DNA for the CDR3: TGCGCCAGCAGCCAAGAGGAGGGGACGGGACTTTACGAGCAGTACTTC. Translating it yields CASSQEEGTGLYEQYF.